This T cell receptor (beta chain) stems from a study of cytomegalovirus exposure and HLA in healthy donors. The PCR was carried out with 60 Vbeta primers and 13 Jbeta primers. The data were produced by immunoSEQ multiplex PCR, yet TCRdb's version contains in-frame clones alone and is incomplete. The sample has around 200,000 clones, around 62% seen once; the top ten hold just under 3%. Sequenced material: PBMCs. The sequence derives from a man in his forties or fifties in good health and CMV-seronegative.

The CDR3 spells CASTDIRDRGETQYF. CDR3 DNA: TGTGCCAGCACCGATATCCGGGACAGGGGAGAGACCCAGTACTTC. The V and J genes are TRBV7-9 and TRBJ2-5; TRBD1 matches 10 bases. This CDR3 is 15 amino acids long. CDR1 is SEHNR and CDR2 is FQNEAQ in the germline V gene (reference sequence). The ends lost 7 bases at V and 4 bases at J; junction bases unmatched: 9.